One and the same sample provided the 5 T cell receptor beta chains below, sequenced in a study of breast tumors, draining lymph nodes, adjacent tissues. Samples came from axillary lymph nodes draining the breast cancer. Using its own MiXCR run on the multiplex PCR reads, TCRdb lists one record per CDR3 protein. The sample lists approximately 280,000 distinct CDR3 sequences; 30% were seen once. The sample comprised axillary lymph node tissue. These receptors all stem from a female donor with breast cancer. Some clones in this sample may be carry-over from other donors' samples.

In DNA, the CDR3 is TGTGCCAGCAGCTTGGCGGCTAGGGGCGGGGAGCCCCAGCATTTT. Its translation: CASSLAARGGEPQHF. The rearrangement uses TRBV5-4 and TRBJ1-5; weak D call: TRBD1 (5 bases). V was clipped by 0 bases and J by 8 bases, with 15 bases between them. The CDR3 length is 15 residues. Germline CDR1 SGHNT, CDR2 YYREEE (reference sequence).

Comments on this clonotype: This may arise from a read error, as a much more abundant clone is one base away. The chain carries TRBV11-2 and TRBJ2-7, with D perhaps matching TRBD2 (6 bases). The CDR3 runs 15 residues. Trimming left V 1 base short and J 3 bases short, with 13 bases between. Germline values: CDR1 SGHAT, CDR2 FQNNGV. CDR3 residues: CASSLVGRTYYEQYF. CDR3 DNA: TGTGCCAGCAGCTTAGTTGGGAGGACTTACTACGAGCAGTACTTC.

A word on this clonotype: This may come from a read error, since a much larger clone is one base off. A read error is likely, as this CDR3 ends without the conserved phenylalanine or tryptophan. The chain recombines TRBV30 with TRBJ1-2, with 9 bases matching TRBD1. The CDR3 is 13 residues long. The junction had 9 bases not matched to a gene; V was cut back by 5 bases and J by 8 bases. The germline V gene encodes CDR1 GTSNPN and CDR2 SVGIG (reference sequence). CDR3 nucleotide sequence: TGTGCCTGGGCAAAGGGACAGGGTATCGGCTACACCCTC. It codes for CAWAKGQGIGYTL.

This sequence joins TRBV27 and TRBJ1-2; D not certain. This CDR3 region has 15 residues. From germline, CDR1 is MNHEY and CDR2 SMNVEV (reference sequence). Between the trimmed V and J ends, which lost 6 bases and 2 bases, there was a span of 16 bases. The DNA of the CDR3 is TGTGCCAGCAGCTCCCCTTATGCGGGGAACTATGGCTACACCTTC. It translates to CASSSPYAGNYGYTF.

The V and J genes are TRBV6-5 and TRBJ1-3; D is perhaps TRBD1 (5 bases). V dropped 5 bases and J dropped 2 bases, with 10 bases sitting between them. Germline CDR1 is MNHEY and CDR2 is SVGAGI. The CDR3 is 14 amino acids. The DNA of the CDR3 is TGTGCCAGCAGTAGCGGGGGGGCTGGAAACACCATATATTTT. It specifies CASSSGGAGNTIYF.